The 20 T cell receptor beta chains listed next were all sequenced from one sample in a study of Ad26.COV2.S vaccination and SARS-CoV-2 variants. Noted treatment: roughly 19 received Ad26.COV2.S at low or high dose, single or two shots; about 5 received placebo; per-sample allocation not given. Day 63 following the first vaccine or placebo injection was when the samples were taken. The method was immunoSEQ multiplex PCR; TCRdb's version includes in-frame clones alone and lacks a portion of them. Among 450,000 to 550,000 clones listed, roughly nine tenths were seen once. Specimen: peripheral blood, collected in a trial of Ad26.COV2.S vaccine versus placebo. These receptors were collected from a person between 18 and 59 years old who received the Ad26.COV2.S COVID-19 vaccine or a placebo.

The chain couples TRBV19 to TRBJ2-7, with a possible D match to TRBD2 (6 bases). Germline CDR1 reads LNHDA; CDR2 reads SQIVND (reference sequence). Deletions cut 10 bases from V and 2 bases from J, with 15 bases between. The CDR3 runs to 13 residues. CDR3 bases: TGTGCCACCGCCGAGGGGACTCCCTACGAGCAGTACTTC. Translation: CATAEGTPYEQYF.

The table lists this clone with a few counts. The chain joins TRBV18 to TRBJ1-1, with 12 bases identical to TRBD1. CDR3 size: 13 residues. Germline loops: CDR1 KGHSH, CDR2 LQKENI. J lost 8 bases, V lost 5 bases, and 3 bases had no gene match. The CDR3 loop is CASSGTGGREAFF. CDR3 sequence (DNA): TGTGCCAGCTCAGGGACAGGGGGCCGGGAAGCTTTCTTT.

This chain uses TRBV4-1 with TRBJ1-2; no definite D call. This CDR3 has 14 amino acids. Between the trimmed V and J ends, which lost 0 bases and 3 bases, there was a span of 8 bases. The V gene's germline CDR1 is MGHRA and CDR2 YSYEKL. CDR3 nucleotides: TGCGCCAGCAGCCAAGATATACGGGACTATGGCTACACCTTC. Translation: CASSQDIRDYGYTF.

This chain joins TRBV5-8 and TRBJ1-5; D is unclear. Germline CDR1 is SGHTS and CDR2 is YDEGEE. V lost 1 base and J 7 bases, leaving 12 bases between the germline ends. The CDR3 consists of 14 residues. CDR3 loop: CASSLSGRQQPQHF. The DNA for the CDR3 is TGTGCCAGCAGCTTGAGTGGCAGACAACAGCCCCAGCATTTT.

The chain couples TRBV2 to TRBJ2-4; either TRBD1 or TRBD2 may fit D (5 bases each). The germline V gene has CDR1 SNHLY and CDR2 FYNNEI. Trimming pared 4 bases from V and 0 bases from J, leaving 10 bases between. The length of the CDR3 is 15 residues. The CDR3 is CASSGGPEAKNIQYF. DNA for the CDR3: TGTGCCAGCAGTGGGGGACCTGAAGCCAAAAACATTCAGTACTTC.

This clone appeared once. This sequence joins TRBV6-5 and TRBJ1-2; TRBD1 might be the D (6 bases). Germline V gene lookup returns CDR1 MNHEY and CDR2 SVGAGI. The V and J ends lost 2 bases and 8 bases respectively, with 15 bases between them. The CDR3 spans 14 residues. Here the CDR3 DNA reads TGTGCCAGCAGTTACAGGGGACACGCTTTGGGCTACACCTTC. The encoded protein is CASSYRGHALGYTF.

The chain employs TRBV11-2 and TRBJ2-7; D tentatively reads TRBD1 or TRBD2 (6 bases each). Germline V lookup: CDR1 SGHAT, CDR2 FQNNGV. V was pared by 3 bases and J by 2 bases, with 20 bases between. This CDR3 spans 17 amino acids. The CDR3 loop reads CASSFPLGGGSPYEQYF. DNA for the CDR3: TGTGCCAGCAGCTTTCCCCTTGGAGGGGGGAGTCCCTACGAGCAGTACTTC.

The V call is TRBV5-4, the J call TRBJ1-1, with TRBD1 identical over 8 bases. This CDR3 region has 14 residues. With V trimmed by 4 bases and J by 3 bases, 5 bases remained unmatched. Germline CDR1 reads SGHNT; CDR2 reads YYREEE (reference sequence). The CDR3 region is CASSRTDRDTEAFF. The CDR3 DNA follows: TGTGCCAGCAGCCGCACGGACAGGGACACTGAAGCTTTCTTT.

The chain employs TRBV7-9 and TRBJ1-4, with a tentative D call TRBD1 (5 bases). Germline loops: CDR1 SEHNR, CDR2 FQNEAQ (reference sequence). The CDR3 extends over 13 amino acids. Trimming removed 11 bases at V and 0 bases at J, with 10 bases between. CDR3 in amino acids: CAARGATNEKLFF. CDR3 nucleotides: TGTGCCGCGAGGGGAGCAACTAATGAAAAACTGTTTTTT.

This chain's CDR3 is CASSYGRLSLPHGYTF. Written as DNA, the CDR3 is TGTGCCAGCAGTTACGGGCGCTTGTCCCTGCCACATGGCTACACCTTC. The genes are TRBV6-2 or TRBV6-3 and TRBJ1-2; D ambiguous. V was trimmed by 2 bases and J by 6 bases, leaving 19 bases between them. CDR3 length: 16 amino acids. Germline loops: CDR1 MNHEY, CDR2 SVGEGT.

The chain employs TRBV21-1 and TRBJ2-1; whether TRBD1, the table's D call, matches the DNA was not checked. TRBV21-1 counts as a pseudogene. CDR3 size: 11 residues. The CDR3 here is CASRTGVEQFF. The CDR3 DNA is TGTGCCAGCAGGACAGGGGTTGAGCAGTTCTTC.

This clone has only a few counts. DNA for the CDR3: TGTGCCAGCATACCGACAGGGAACACCGGGGAGCTGTTTTTT. Its translation: CASIPTGNTGELFF. This chain links TRBV5-5 with TRBJ2-2; D may be TRBD1 (6 bases). The ends were cut back, 6 bases at V and 1 base at J, with 10 bases in the middle. The CDR3 has 14 residues. Germline lookup yields CDR1 SGHKS and CDR2 YYEKEE (reference sequence).

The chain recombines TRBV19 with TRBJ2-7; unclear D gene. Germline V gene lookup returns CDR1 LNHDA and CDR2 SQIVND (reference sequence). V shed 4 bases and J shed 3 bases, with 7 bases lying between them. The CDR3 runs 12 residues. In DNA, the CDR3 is TGTGCCAGTAGTACGAATGACTACGAGCAGTACTTC. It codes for CASSTNDYEQYF.

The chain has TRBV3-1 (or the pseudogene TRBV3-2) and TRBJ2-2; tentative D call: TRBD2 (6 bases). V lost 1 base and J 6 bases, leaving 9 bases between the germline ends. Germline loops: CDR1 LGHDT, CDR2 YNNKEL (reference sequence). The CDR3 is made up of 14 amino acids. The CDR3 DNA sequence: TGTGCCAGCAGCCAAGGGGCGGGGTCCGGGGAGCTGTTTTTT. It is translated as CASSQGAGSGELFF.

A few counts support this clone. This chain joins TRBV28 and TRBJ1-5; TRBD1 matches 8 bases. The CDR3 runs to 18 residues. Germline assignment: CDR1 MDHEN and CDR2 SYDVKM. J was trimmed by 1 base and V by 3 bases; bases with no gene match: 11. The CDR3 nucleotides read TGTGCCAGCAGTTTCGACAGGGGAAAAGGGGGCAGCAATCAGCCCCAGCATTTT. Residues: CASSFDRGKGGSNQPQHF.

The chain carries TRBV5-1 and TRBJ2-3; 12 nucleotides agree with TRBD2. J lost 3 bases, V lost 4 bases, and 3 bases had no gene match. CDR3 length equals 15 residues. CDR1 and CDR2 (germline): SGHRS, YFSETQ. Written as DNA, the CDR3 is TGCGCCAGCAGCGCCCTAGCGGGAGGGACAGATACGCAGTATTTT. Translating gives CASSALAGGTDTQYF. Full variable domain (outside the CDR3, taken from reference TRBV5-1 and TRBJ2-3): KAGVTQTPRYLIKTRGQQVTLSCSPISGHRSVSWYQQTPGQGLQFLFEYFSETQRNKGNFPGRFSGRQFSNSRSEMNVSTLELGDSALYLCASSALAGGTDTQYFGPGTRLTVL.

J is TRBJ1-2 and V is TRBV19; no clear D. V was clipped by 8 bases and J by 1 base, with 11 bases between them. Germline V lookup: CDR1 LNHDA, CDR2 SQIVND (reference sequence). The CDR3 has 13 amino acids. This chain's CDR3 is CASDTRNNYGYTF. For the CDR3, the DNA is TGTGCCAGTGATACAAGAAATAACTATGGCTACACCTTC.

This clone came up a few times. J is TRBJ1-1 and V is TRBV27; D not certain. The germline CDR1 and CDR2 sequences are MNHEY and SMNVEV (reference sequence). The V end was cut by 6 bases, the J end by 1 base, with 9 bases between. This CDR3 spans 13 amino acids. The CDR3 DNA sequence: TGTGCCAGCAGCTCACGCAGGAACACTGAAGCTTTCTTT. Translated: CASSSRRNTEAFF.

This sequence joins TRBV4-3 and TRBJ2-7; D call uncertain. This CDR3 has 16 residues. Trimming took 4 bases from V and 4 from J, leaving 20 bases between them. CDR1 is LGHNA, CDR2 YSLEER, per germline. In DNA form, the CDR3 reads TGCGCCAGCAGCCGAACTTACGGTCCCACGACGTACGAGCAGTACTTC. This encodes CASSRTYGPTTYEQYF.

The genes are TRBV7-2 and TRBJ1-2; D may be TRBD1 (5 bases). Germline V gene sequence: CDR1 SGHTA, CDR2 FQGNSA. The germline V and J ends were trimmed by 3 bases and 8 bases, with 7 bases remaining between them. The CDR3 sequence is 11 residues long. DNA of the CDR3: TGTGCCAGCAGCTTGAGGGGCGGCTACACCTTC. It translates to CASSLRGGYTF.